This T cell receptor beta chain was profiled in a study of shared clonotypes between healthy human individuals. Each replicate PCR on the sorted subsets used about 220 ng DNA (around 30,000 T cell genomes). Assay: immunoSEQ multiplex PCR; the TCRdb copy retains only in-frame clones and omits some. The data hold about a million clones, with over 60% observed a single time. This clone was detected only a few times. The junction departs from germline at one end; a sequencing error may be responsible. The CDR3 has 13 residues. Germline assignment: CDR1 SSHAT and CDR2 FNYEAQ (reference sequence). Sequenced input: memory CD4+ T cells sorted from blood. Subset meaning: CD45RA-negative fraction. This clonotype originated in a young man in good health. The chain joins TRBV7-7 to TRBJ1-6; TRBD1 might be the D (5 bases). CDR3 residues: CASSLDRNSPLHF. The CDR3 DNA sequence: TGTGCTAGCAGCTTAGACAGAAATTCACCCCTCCACTTT.